The TCR beta chain described here comes from a study of blood T cells in healthy people across ages. Whole-study findings and limits: Strong correlation was found linking TCR beta diversity to naive T cell percentage. Among long-lived donors, naive CD4+ cells were more numerous and diversity higher than in aged donors.

Sample-barcoded 5' priming and a J-beta primer mix drove a second PCR of about 7 to 11 cycles. TCRdb re-derived calls from the 5' RACE reads in MiXCR, one entry per CDR3 protein. Found here are about 1.8 million distinct CDR3 sequences, roughly 52% of them singletons; the top ten hold less than 2.5%. This clonotype was seen more than once but under ten times. Its antigen is currently unknown. The CDR3 sequence is 15 residues long. CDR1 is MNHEY, CDR2 SMNVEV, per germline (reference sequence). Trimming left V 4 bases short and J 2 bases short, with 14 bases between. The donors, aged roughly 6 to 90, were healthy Caucasians from Russia. Isolating PBMCs gave at least 6.5 million of these cells per sample.

The chain carries TRBV27 and TRBJ2-5, with D possibly being TRBD2 (7 bases). This sequence was found in a woman in her thirties or forties in good health. The material sequenced was blood. In nucleotides, the CDR3 is TGTGCCAGCAGTTACCAGGGGAGGGTTCAAGAGACCCAGTACTTC. As protein: CASSYQGRVQETQYF.